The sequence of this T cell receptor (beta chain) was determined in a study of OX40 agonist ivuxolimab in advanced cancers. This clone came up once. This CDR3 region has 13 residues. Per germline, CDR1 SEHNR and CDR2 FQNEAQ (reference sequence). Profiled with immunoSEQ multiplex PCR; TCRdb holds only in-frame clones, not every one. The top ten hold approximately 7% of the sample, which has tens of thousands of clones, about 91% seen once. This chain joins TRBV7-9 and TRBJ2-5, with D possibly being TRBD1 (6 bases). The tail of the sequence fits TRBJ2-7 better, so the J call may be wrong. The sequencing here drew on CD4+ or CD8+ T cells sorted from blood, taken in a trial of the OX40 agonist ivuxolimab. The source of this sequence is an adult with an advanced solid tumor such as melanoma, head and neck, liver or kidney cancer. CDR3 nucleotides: TGTGCCAGTGGGGGCACTCGCTCCTACGAGCAGTACTTC. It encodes CASGGTRSYEQYF.